This entry concerns a single TCR beta chain. Antigen specificity is unknown. Deletions cut 0 bases from V and 3 bases from J, with 9 bases between. The V gene's germline CDR1 is KGHSH and CDR2 LQKENI. The CDR3 runs to 14 residues. Sorted CD4+ subsets: naive, central memory, regulatory, stem cell-like memory (CD45RO/CCR7/CD25/CD127/CD95/CD27 panel). All of the isolated RNA was reverse transcribed, so expressed TCRB transcripts were sequenced. Here immunoSEQ multiplex PCR was the method, and the copy in TCRdb shows in-frame clones only, minus some. The table lists 140,000 to 150,000 clones, around 50% of them singletons. The data stem from a study of beta chain features in type 1 diabetes. Study-wide context: The patient and healthy donor groups were comparable for age, gender and cell yields.

Study outcomes and limitations: Researchers could not determine here whether HLA type influences TCRB rearrangement. For patients and controls alike, PCR might favor shorter templates to the same degree.

This sequence joins TRBV18 and TRBJ2-7; D perhaps matches TRBD1 (5 bases). The sample was Tregs from blood. The clonotype was recovered from a man in his late teens or twenties in good health. This CDR3 reads CASSPPTVDYEQYF. DNA for the CDR3: TGTGCCAGCTCACCACCGACAGTGGACTACGAGCAGTACTTC.